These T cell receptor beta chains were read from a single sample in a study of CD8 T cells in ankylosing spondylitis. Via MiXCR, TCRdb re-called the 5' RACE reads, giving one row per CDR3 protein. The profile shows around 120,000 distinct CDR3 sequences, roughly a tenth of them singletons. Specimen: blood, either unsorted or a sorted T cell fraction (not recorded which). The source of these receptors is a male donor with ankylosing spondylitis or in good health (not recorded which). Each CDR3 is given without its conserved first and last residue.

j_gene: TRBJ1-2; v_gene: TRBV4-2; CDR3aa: ASSQDYRGLIYGYT
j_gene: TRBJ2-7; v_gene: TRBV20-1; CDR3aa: SARDATANNAYEQY
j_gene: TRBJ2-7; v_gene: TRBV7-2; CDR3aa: ASSLAEYIEQY
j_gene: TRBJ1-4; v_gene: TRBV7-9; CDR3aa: ASSSRDRGEKLF
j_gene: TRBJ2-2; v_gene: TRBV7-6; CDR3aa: ASSSKSGITGELF
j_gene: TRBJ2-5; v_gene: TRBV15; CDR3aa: ATTSRVQETQY
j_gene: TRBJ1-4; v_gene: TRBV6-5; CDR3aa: ASSNVAGTGVKKLF
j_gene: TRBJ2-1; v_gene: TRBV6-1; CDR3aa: ASSSAGGGDNEQF
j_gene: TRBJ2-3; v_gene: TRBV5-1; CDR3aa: ASHAKREVASTDTQY
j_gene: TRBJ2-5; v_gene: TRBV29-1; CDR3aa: SVRQGAETQY
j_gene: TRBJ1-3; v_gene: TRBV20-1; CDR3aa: SAKVSVASVNTIY
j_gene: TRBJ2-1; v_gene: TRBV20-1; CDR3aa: SAREKPASSYNEQF
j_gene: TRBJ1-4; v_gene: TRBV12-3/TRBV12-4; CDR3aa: ASRSGRPANEKLF
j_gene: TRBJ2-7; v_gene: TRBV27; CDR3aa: ASSIAQGVPYEQY
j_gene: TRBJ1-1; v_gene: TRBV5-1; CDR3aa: ASSLGSSNTEAF
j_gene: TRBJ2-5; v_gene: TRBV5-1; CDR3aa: ASSLAVGTKEETQY
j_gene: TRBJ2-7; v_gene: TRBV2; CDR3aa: ASRGLAGGPTGDEQY
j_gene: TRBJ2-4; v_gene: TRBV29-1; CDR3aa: SVVKGQGKNIQY
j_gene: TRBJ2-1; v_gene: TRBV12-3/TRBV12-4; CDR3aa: ASSSKKEQF
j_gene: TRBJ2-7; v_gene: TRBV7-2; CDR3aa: ASSVTYDASYEQY
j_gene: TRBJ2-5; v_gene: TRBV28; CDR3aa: ASSEREVVETQY
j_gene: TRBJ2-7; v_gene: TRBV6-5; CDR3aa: ASSYSWTSVTYEQY
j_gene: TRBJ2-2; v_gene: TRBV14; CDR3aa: ASSQVYEAGELF
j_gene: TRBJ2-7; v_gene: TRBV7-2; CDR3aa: ASSLALRVEQY
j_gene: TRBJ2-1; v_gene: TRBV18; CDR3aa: ASSSGHEQF
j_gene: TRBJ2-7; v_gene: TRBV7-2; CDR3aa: ASSLVLVRRSYEQY
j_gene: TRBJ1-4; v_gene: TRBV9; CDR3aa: ASSVATYGSNEKLF
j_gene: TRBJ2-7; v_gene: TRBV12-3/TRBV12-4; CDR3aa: ASSRASGDSYEQY
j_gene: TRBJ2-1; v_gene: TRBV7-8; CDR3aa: ASSLGDEQF